One and the same sample provided the 27 T cell receptor beta chains below, sequenced in a study of early T cells in non-severe SARS-CoV-2 infection. TCRdb used MiXCR to reprocess the 5' RACE reads, holding one entry per CDR3 protein. Among more than 55,000 distinct CDR3 sequences listed, roughly 5.7% were seen once. This material consisted of whole blood, taken at baseline. These receptors came from an adult who was a healthcare worker with PCR-confirmed SARS-CoV-2 infection or an uninfected control (not recorded which).

This clonotype was counted between two and nine times. The chain is built from TRBV29-1 and TRBJ2-7; possibly TRBD2 for D (7 bases). This CDR3 has 13 residues. V lost 7 bases, J lost 5 bases, and 18 bases lay in between. Germline V gene lookup returns CDR1 SQVTM and CDR2 ANQGSEA. The CDR3 loop reads CSASRGGNHEQYF. Written as DNA, the CDR3 is TGCAGCGCCTCAAGGGGGGGGAACCACGAGCAGTACTTC.

This clonotype was observed at least ten times. This rearrangement joins TRBV24-1 to TRBJ2-3; D is unclear. CDR1 and CDR2 (germline): KGHDR, SFDVKD. The length of the CDR3 is 13 residues. V was cut by 4 bases and J by 6 bases, with 10 bases left in between. The CDR3 loop reads CATSDRGRDTQYF. Written as DNA, the CDR3 is TGTGCCACCAGTGACCGAGGCCGCGATACGCAGTATTTT.

This clonotype was picked up many times. The J gene is TRBJ2-1, the V gene TRBV12-3 or TRBV12-4; either TRBD1 or TRBD2 may supply D (5 bases each). The CDR3 contains 15 residues. Trimming took 5 bases from V and 0 from J, leaving 11 bases between them. As DNA, the CDR3 is TGTGCCAGCAGTCGGGACGGCCGCTCCTACAATGAGCAGTTCTTC. It specifies CASSRDGRSYNEQFF.

This clonotype was seen many times. The CDR3 is CASSGTPNTEAFF. The CDR3 DNA sequence: TGTGCCTCGTCCGGGACACCGAACACTGAAGCTTTCTTT. The V and J genes are TRBV30 and TRBJ1-1; weak D call: TRBD1 (6 bases). V shed 7 bases and J shed 1 base, with 13 bases lying between them. The CDR3 spans 13 residues. Germline lookup yields CDR1 GTSNPN and CDR2 SVGIG (reference sequence).

This clonotype was counted at least ten times. V is TRBV29-1 and J is TRBJ2-1, with 7 bases matching TRBD1. CDR3 length: 14 amino acids. The V segment lost 3 bases and the J segment 0 bases; nucleotides outside the gene matches: 2. In germline, CDR1 is SQVTM, CDR2 ANQGSEA. CDR3 region: CSVEGQSSYNEQFF. CDR3 nucleotides: TGCAGCGTTGAGGGACAGAGCTCCTACAATGAGCAGTTCTTC.

This clonotype was seen more than once but under ten times. The gene calls are TRBV20-1 and TRBJ2-3, with D perhaps being TRBD1 or TRBD2 (5 bases each). This CDR3 spans 12 amino acids. The V and J ends lost 7 bases and 0 bases respectively, with 8 bases between them. Germline CDR1 reads DFQATT; CDR2 reads SNEGSKA (reference sequence). CDR3 sequence: CSDGDSTDTQYF. For the CDR3, the DNA is TGCAGTGATGGGGACAGCACAGATACGCAGTATTTT.

This clonotype was seen repeatedly, ten times or more. The chain couples TRBV5-4 to TRBJ2-3, with D perhaps TRBD1 or TRBD2 (5 bases each). CDR3 length equals 14 residues. V dropped 4 bases and J dropped 0 bases, with 9 bases sitting between them. CDR1 is SGHNT, CDR2 YYREEE, per germline (reference sequence). The CDR3 sequence is CASSQRDSTDTQYF. CDR3 bases: TGTGCCAGCAGCCAACGGGACAGCACAGATACGCAGTATTTT.

This clonotype was detected a few times. The CDR3: CASSSIPGTGDDEQYF. CDR3 DNA sequence: TGTGCCAGCAGTTCAATCCCCGGGACAGGGGATGACGAGCAGTACTTC. The chain links TRBV28 to TRBJ2-7; the match to TRBD1 covers 10 bases. Germline V lookup: CDR1 MDHEN, CDR2 SYDVKM. The CDR3 is made up of 16 amino acids. V dropped 4 bases and J dropped 5; count of bases not matched to a gene: 11.

This clonotype has ten or more counts. This chain links TRBV27 with TRBJ2-6, with D possibly matching TRBD1 (6 bases). The V end was cut by 7 bases, the J end by 2 bases, with 18 bases between. The CDR3 consists of 17 residues. Germline CDR1 and CDR2: MNHEY and SMNVEV (reference sequence). The CDR3 nucleotides are TGTGCCAGCAAGCGAGGAGACAGGAGCCCTGGGGCCAACGTCCTGACTTTC. The encoded protein is CASKRGDRSPGANVLTF.

There are many counts of this clonotype. This chain connects TRBV20-1 to TRBJ2-3; the match to TRBD2 covers 12 bases. CDR3 size: 14 residues. V trimming: 2 bases; J trimming: 6 bases; junction bases outside the gene matches: 3. Germline-derived CDR1 and CDR2 are DFQATT and SNEGSKA (reference sequence). CDR3 region: CSARLAGGPDTQYF. DNA of the CDR3: TGCAGTGCTAGACTAGCGGGAGGGCCCGATACGCAGTATTTT.

The chain uses TRBV28 and TRBJ2-1; 10 bases are a match to TRBD2. This CDR3 has 15 residues. CDR1 and CDR2 (germline): MDHEN, SYDVKM. The ends lost 7 bases at V and 9 bases at J; junction bases unmatched: 12. CDR3 sequence reads: CASTMGLAGEGEQFF. For the CDR3, the DNA is TGTGCCAGCACCATGGGGCTAGCGGGAGAGGGTGAGCAGTTCTTC.

This clonotype was found many times. The chain uses TRBV20-1 and TRBJ2-7; D is tentatively TRBD1 or TRBD2 (5 bases each). V was shortened by 3 bases and J by 0 bases, with 15 bases between the two germline ends. The CDR3 is 15 residues long. Germline V CDR1 and CDR2: DFQATT, SNEGSKA (reference sequence). The CDR3 sequence is CSASSRDGISYEQYF. In DNA, the CDR3 is TGCAGTGCTAGCAGCCGGGACGGAATCTCCTACGAGCAGTACTTC.

This clonotype was seen at least ten times. CDR3 region: CASSFLAGLRGDTQYF. The CDR3 DNA reads TGTGCCAGCAGCTTTCTAGCGGGACTTCGGGGAGATACGCAGTATTTT. The gene calls are TRBV7-9 and TRBJ2-3, with TRBD2 identical over 9 bases. This CDR3 contains 16 residues. The J segment lost 5 bases and the V segment lost 3 bases, leaving 9 bases of the junction unmatched. The germline gives CDR1 SEHNR, CDR2 FQNEAQ (reference sequence).

The chain uses TRBV7-2 and TRBJ2-7, with 9 bases fitting TRBD1. CDR1 is SGHTA, CDR2 FQGNSA, per germline. V lost 4 bases, J lost 4 bases, and 5 bases stayed unmatched. This CDR3 contains 14 residues. This chain's CDR3 is CASSWGQGPYEQYF. The CDR3 nucleotides read TGTGCCAGCAGCTGGGGACAGGGACCTTACGAGCAGTACTTC.

The sample holds many counts of this clonotype. This chain links TRBV5-4 with TRBJ1-1; TRBD1 matches at 9 bases. The CDR3 length is 15 residues. Germline loops: CDR1 SGHNT, CDR2 YYREEE (reference sequence). V gave up 4 bases and J gave up 1 base; unmatched junction bases: 5. The CDR3 is CASSTRQGGNTEAFF. The CDR3 DNA reads TGTGCCAGCAGCACGAGACAGGGGGGGAACACTGAAGCTTTCTTT.

The table lists this clonotype with many counts. The CDR3 is CASRIAGTSYEQYF. CDR3 nucleotide sequence: TGTGCCAGCAGGATAGCGGGAACTTCCTACGAGCAGTACTTC. This chain connects TRBV12-3 or TRBV12-4 to TRBJ2-7; 8 bases line up with TRBD2. The CDR3 length is 14 residues. The V gene end was trimmed by 6 bases and the J gene end by 1 base; junction bases not matched to a gene: 5.

At least ten counts were recorded for this clonotype. The rearrangement uses TRBV29-1 and TRBJ2-7, with 10 nucleotides matching TRBD1. The CDR3 consists of 17 residues. CDR1 SQVTM and CDR2 ANQGSEA come from the germline V gene. After removal of 6 bases from V and 5 bases from J, the junction contained 19 bases not matched to a gene. The CDR3 here is CSVSAGSGTGVTNEQYF. The CDR3 DNA is TGCAGCGTATCTGCCGGATCCGGGACAGGGGTGACGAACGAGCAGTACTTC.

This clonotype showed up just a few times. The chain is built from TRBV20-1 and TRBJ2-1; 8 positions match TRBD1. Losses at the gene ends were 2 bases for V and 7 bases for J; bases not matched to a gene: 4. This CDR3 is built from 13 residues. The V gene's germline CDR1 is DFQATT and CDR2 SNEGSKA (reference sequence). DNA of the CDR3: TGCAGTGCTAGAAGGCAGGGGGCAAATGAGCAGTTCTTC. Its protein product is CSARRQGANEQFF.

The V call is TRBV29-1, the J call TRBJ2-7, with D perhaps matching TRBD1 (5 bases). Germline CDR1 reads SQVTM; CDR2 reads ANQGSEA. V was pared by 8 bases and J by 2 bases, with 16 bases between. The CDR3 is 13 residues long. This CDR3 reads CSCLSDRTYEQYF. CDR3 nucleotides: TGCAGCTGTCTTTCAGACAGAACCTACGAGCAGTACTTC.

The V call is TRBV5-6, the J call TRBJ2-3, with 9 bases aligning to TRBD2. The CDR3 extends over 18 amino acids. Germline V gene data show CDR1 as SGHDT and CDR2 as YYEEEE. The trim removed 0 bases at V and 4 bases at J, leaving 12 bases unmatched. The CDR3 sequence: CASSLGGAGGPLADTQYF. CDR3 coding DNA: TGTGCCAGCAGCTTGGGTGGTGCGGGAGGGCCTCTGGCAGATACGCAGTATTTT.

The genes are TRBV5-6 and TRBJ1-1; D is unresolved. Trimming left V 4 bases short and J 1 base short, with 8 bases between. The CDR3 is 13 residues long. Germline V CDR1 and CDR2: SGHDT, YYEEEE. The CDR3 nucleotides read TGTGCCAGCAGCCCGCCGTGGAACACTGAAGCTTTCTTT. Translating gives CASSPPWNTEAFF.

This clonotype has a count of ten or more. The V and J genes are TRBV7-2 and TRBJ2-6; D is unresolved. Trimming took 3 bases from V and 0 from J, leaving 9 bases between them. From germline, CDR1 is SGHTA and CDR2 FQGNSA. The CDR3 spans 16 residues. In nucleotides, the CDR3 is TGTGCCAGCAGCTTGTGGGTCCCCTCTGGGGCCAACGTCCTGACTTTC. Translated, it gives CASSLWVPSGANVLTF. Full variable domain (missing parts from reference TRBV7-2 and TRBJ2-6): GAGVSQSPSNKVTEKGKDVELRCDPISGHTALYWYRQSLGQGLEFLIYFQGNSAPDKSGLPSDRFSAERTGGSVSTLTIQRTQQEDSAVYLCASSLWVPSGANVLTFGAGSRLTVL.

The V call is TRBV10-3, the J call TRBJ1-5; D is unresolved. This CDR3 is 13 amino acids long. Looked up from germline, CDR1 is ENHRY and CDR2 is SYGVKD. The V end lost 4 bases, the J end lost 4 bases, and 8 bases lay between the germline ends. The CDR3 loop reads CAISGSGNQPQHF. Written as DNA, the CDR3 is TGTGCCATCAGTGGCAGTGGTAATCAGCCCCAGCATTTT.

This clonotype occurred many times. The chain is built from TRBV11-2 and TRBJ1-2, with TRBD1 matching over 7 bases. Per germline, CDR1 SGHAT and CDR2 FQNNGV. The V and J ends lost 0 bases and 3 bases, in that order; junction bases with no gene match: 4. The CDR3 runs 15 residues. The CDR3 bases are TGTGCCAGCAGCTTAGATGGGGACAGCTACTATGGCTACACCTTC. The encoded protein is CASSLDGDSYYGYTF.

This clonotype was picked up a small number of times. The genes are TRBV20-1 and TRBJ1-5, with D unclear. The V gene lost 3 bases and the J gene lost 1 base, with 4 bases spanning the gap. The length of the CDR3 is 12 residues. Germline-derived CDR1 and CDR2 are DFQATT and SNEGSKA (reference sequence). The CDR3 DNA reads as TGCAGTGCTAGGAACAGCAATCAGCCCCAGCATTTT. Protein product: CSARNSNQPQHF.

This clonotype was observed at least ten times. The chain couples TRBV29-1 to TRBJ1-2; the D gene is possibly TRBD1 (5 bases). Germline CDR1 reads SQVTM; CDR2 reads ANQGSEA. Trimming pared 0 bases from V and 7 bases from J, leaving 12 bases between. The CDR3 contains 13 residues. The CDR3 DNA reads as TGCAGCGTTGAAGATCAACGGGGCCCTGGCTACACCTTC. Residues: CSVEDQRGPGYTF. Full variable domain (rest looked up from reference TRBV29-1 and TRBJ1-2): SAVISQKPSRDICQRGTSLTIQCQVDSQVTMMFWYRQQPGQSLTLIATANQGSEATYESGFVIDKFPISRPNLTFSTLTVSNMSPEDSSIYLCSVEDQRGPGYTFGSGTRLTVV.

This clonotype came up a few times. The chain employs TRBV11-2 and TRBJ2-2; 9 bases are a match to TRBD1. CDR3 length equals 16 residues. Germline CDR1 reads SGHAT; CDR2 reads FQNNGV. V lost 1 base to trimming and J lost 3 bases; unmatched junction nucleotides: 3. CDR3: CASSLVQGAHTGELFF. CDR3 DNA sequence: TGTGCCAGCAGCTTAGTACAGGGGGCCCACACCGGGGAGCTGTTTTTT.